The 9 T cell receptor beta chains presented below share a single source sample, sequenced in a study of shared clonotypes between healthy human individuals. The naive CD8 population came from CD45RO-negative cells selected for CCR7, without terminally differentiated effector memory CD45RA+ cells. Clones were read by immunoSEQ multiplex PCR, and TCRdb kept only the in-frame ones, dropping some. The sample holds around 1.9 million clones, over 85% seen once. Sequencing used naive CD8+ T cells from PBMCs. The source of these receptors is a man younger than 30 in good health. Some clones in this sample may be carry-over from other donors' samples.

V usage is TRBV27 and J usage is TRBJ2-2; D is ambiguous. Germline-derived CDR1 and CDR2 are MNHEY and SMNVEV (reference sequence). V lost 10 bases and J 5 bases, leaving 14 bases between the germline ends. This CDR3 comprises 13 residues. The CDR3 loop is CATIPAGTGELFF. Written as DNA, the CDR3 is TGTGCCACCATCCCGGCCGGGACCGGGGAGCTGTTTTTT.

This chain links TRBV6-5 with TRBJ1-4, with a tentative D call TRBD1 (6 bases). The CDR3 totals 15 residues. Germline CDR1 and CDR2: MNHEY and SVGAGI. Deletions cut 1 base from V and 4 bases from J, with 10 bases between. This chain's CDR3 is CASSYFGGLNEKLFF. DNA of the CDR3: TGTGCCAGCAGTTACTTCGGGGGCCTTAATGAAAAACTGTTTTTT.

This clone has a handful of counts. The CDR3 protein is CASSYLRTDRRGTQYF. The CDR3 coding sequence is TGTGCCAGCAGTTACTTACGCACAGACAGGCGTGGGACCCAGTACTTC. This rearrangement joins TRBV28 to TRBJ2-5; TRBD1 is a possible D gene (6 bases). Trimming cost V 4 bases and J 7 bases, with 22 bases left between them. This CDR3 is built from 16 residues. Germline CDR1 and CDR2: MDHEN and SYDVKM. The whole variable domain, remainder taken from reference TRBV28 and TRBJ2-5, is DVKVTQSSRYLVKRTGEKVFLECVQDMDHENMFWYRQDPGLGLRLIYFSYDVKMKEKGDIPEGYSVSREKKERFSLILESASTNQTSMYLCASSYLRTDRRGTQYFGPGTRLLVL.

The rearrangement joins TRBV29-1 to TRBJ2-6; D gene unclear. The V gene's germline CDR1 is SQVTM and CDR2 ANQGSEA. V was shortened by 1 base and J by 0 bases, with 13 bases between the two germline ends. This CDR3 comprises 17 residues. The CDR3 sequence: CSVEGVASNSGANVLTF. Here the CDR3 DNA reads TGCAGCGTTGAAGGGGTTGCTTCAAACTCTGGGGCCAACGTCCTGACTTTC.

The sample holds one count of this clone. CDR3: CASSPRPWGTQTYEQYF. CDR3 nucleotide sequence: TGTGCCAGCAGCCCCCGACCCTGGGGCACCCAAACCTACGAGCAGTACTTC. The rearrangement joins TRBV9 to TRBJ2-7; D might be TRBD1 (5 bases). Per the germline V gene, CDR1 is SGDLS and CDR2 is YYNGEE. V dropped 4 bases and J dropped 2 bases, with 22 bases sitting between them. The CDR3 spans 17 residues.

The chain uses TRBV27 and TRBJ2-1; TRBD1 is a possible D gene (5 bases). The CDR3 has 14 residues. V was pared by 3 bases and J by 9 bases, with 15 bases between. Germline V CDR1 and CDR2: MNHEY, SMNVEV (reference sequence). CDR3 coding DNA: TGTGCCAGCAGTTTTTCGGCAGGGTCTGGTGAGCAGTTCTTC. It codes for CASSFSAGSGEQFF.

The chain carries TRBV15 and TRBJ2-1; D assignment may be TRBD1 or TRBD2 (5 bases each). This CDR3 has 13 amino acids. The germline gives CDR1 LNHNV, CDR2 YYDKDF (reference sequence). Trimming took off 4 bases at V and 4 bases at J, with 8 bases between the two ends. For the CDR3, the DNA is TGTGCCACCAGCACTGGGACGTACAATGAGCAGTTCTTC. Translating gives CATSTGTYNEQFF.

CDR3 sequence reads: CASSPESGSYYEQYF. The CDR3 bases are TGTGCCAGCAGTCCTGAGAGCGGGAGCTACTACGAGCAGTACTTC. The chain uses TRBV6-5 and TRBJ2-7; TRBD2 agrees at 8 bases. CDR1 and CDR2 from the germline V gene are MNHEY and SVGAGI. The CDR3 has 15 residues. Trimming removed 5 bases from V and 3 bases from J; junction bases left unmatched: 9.

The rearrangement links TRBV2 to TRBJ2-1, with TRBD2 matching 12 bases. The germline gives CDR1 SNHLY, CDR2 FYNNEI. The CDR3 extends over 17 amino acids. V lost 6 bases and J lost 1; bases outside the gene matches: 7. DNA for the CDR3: TGTGCCAGCAGATCCGGGACTAGCGGGCCTTCCTACAATGAGCAGTTCTTC. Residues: CASRSGTSGPSYNEQFF.